A selection of T cell receptor beta chains follows, all from one sample in a study of blood T cells in healthy people across ages. TCRdb re-analysed the 5' RACE reads in MiXCR, keeping a single row per CDR3 protein. The sample has over 1,500,000 distinct CDR3 sequences, about 39% seen once. The sample taken for sequencing was blood. The receptor source for this set is a human donor in good health. Both conserved end residues are part of each CDR3. The D gene is left open where the match is weak. The size field is filled for only some rows; it gives once, few, many or a size class.

abundance,d_gene,j_gene,v_gene,CDR3nt,CDR3aa
NA,TRBD2,TRBJ2-1,TRBV19,TGTGCCAGTAACGCTCGGGGACTAGCGTACAATGAGCAGTTCTTC,CASNARGLAYNEQFF
NA,NA,TRBJ2-7,TRBV12-3/TRBV12-4,TGTGCCAGCAGGCCAGGACAGAGCCCTTACTACGAGCAGTACTTC,CASRPGQSPYYEQYF
NA,NA,TRBJ2-7,TRBV6-2/TRBV6-3,TGTGCCAGCAGCTACTCGATGGAATGGAACCCCGAGCAGTACTTC,CASSYSMEWNPEQYF
NA,NA,TRBJ2-7,TRBV5-1,TGCGCCAGCAGCCTAACCCGGGACGGGATCTACGGGCAGTACTTC,CASSLTRDGIYGQYF
NA,TRBD1,TRBJ1-1,TRBV4-2,TGTGCCAGCAGCCAAGAGGCGGCGGACAGGGGAAGGGCGAACACTGAAGCTTTCTTT,CASSQEAADRGRANTEAFF
NA,NA,TRBJ2-1,TRBV10-3,TGTGCCATCGGTGCAGGGTTTGAGCAGTTCTTC,CAIGAGFEQFF
NA,TRBD1,TRBJ1-1,TRBV13,TGTGCCAGCAGCTTCCTAAACAGGGGAGAGAAAACTGAAGCTTTCTTT,CASSFLNRGEKTEAFF
NA,TRBD1,TRBJ2-1,TRBV10-3,TGTGCCATCAGTGGACAGGGAGACAATGAGCAGTTCTTC,CAISGQGDNEQFF
many,NA,TRBJ2-1,TRBV29-1,TGCAGCGTTAGACAGACCCATGAGCAGTTCTTC,CSVRQTHEQFF
NA,TRBD1,TRBJ1-2,TRBV20-1,TGCAGTGCTAGAAACAAACGAACCGGGACAGGCGCCTATGGCTACACCTTC,CSARNKRTGTGAYGYTF
few,NA,TRBJ2-1,TRBV5-1,TGTGCCAGCAGCCGTGGAGGGACGGGTTACAATGAGCAGTTCTTC,CASSRGGTGYNEQFF
NA,NA,TRBJ1-3,TRBV4-3,TGCGCCAGCAGCCAAGATTTTATGGACACCATATATTTT,CASSQDFMDTIYF
NA,NA,TRBJ2-3,TRBV7-2,TGTGCCAGCAGCTTCCGACCAGGGCGGAGACCCACAGATACGCAGTATTTT,CASSFRPGRRPTDTQYF
NA,TRBD2,TRBJ2-1,TRBV7-9,TGTGCCAGCAGCCCTAGTCCCCTGCGGGGGGCCACCTTTTACAATGAGCAGTTCTTC,CASSPSPLRGATFYNEQFF
NA,NA,TRBJ2-1,TRBV29-1,TGCAGCGTTGAAGAGGCCGGACAGATATACAATGAGCAGTTCTTC,CSVEEAGQIYNEQFF
NA,TRBD2,TRBJ2-5,TRBV29-1,TGCAGCACCCTGTTGGCGGGGGGGCCAGAGACCCAGTACTTC,CSTLLAGGPETQYF
NA,TRBD2,TRBJ2-5,TRBV4-1,TGCGCCAGCACCAAGCTAGCGGGGATGGAGACCCAGTACTTC,CASTKLAGMETQYF
NA,TRBD1,TRBJ2-1,TRBV20-1,TGCAGTGCTAAACCCGGGACAGGGGGACTTGAGCAGTTCTTC,CSAKPGTGGLEQFF
NA,NA,TRBJ1-3,TRBV6-6,TGTGCCAGCCATTTACAGGGTAACACCATATATTTT,CASHLQGNTIYF
few,TRBD2,TRBJ2-6,TRBV4-2,TGTGCCAGCAGCCTAATACTAGCGGGGGGGCCTACTGGGGCCAACGTCCTGACTTTC,CASSLILAGGPTGANVLTF
few,NA,TRBJ2-1,TRBV21-1,TGTGCCAGCAGCATTAGGGGGGACGTCAATGAGCAGTTCTTC,CASSIRGDVNEQFF
few,NA,TRBJ2-3,TRBV4-1,TGCGCCAGCAGCCAAGAACTCTGGGCTAGCAAGTATTTT,CASSQELWASKYF
NA,NA,TRBJ2-5,TRBV4-3,TGCGCCAGCAGCCAAGTTGATTCAGAGACCCAGTACTTC,CASSQVDSETQYF
NA,TRBD2,TRBJ2-5,TRBV28,TGTGCCAGCAGCCCTCCGGGACTAGATGGGGTGAAGACCCAGTACTTC,CASSPPGLDGVKTQYF
NA,NA,TRBJ1-1,TRBV13,TGTGCCAGCAGCACAAGATGGGACATAGGGACTGAAGCTTTCTTT,CASSTRWDIGTEAFF
NA,TRBD2,TRBJ2-1,TRBV25-1,TGTGCCAGCAGTGAATACTTTGTAACAGCGGGGGGAAACAATGAGCAGTTCTTC,CASSEYFVTAGGNNEQFF
NA,NA,TRBJ1-6,TRBV4-3,TGCGCCAGCAGCCAAGATAAGTCCTGGGGGCCGGATTCACCCCTCCACTTT,CASSQDKSWGPDSPLHF
NA,NA,TRBJ1-4,TRBV4-3,TGCGCCAGCAGCCGCCCCAAGGTCGGGGCAACTAATGAAAAACTGTTTTTT,CASSRPKVGATNEKLFF
NA,NA,TRBJ1-5,TRBV24-1,TGTGCCACCAGTGATAGGGCCGATCAGCCCCAGCATTTT,CATSDRADQPQHF
NA,NA,TRBJ1-2,TRBV27,TGTGCCAGCGGGCCCCTTGTGGGCTCTAACTATGGCTACACCTTC,CASGPLVGSNYGYTF
NA,NA,TRBJ2-7,TRBV20-1,TGCAGTGCTAGCGCCGGGACTGGCACCTACGAGCAGTACTTC,CSASAGTGTYEQYF
NA,NA,TRBJ1-5,TRBV28,TGTGCCACGAAGCCCGGGCATAGCAATCAGCCCCAGCATTTT,CATKPGHSNQPQHF
few,NA,TRBJ2-1,TRBV5-6,TGTGCCAGCAGCACCGCCCCATACGGTGAGCAGTTCTTC,CASSTAPYGEQFF
many,TRBD2,TRBJ2-7,TRBV29-1,TGCAGCGTTCTCTGGACTAGCGGTTCCACCTACGAGCAGTACTTC,CSVLWTSGSTYEQYF
once,TRBD1,TRBJ1-5,TRBV7-2,TGTGTCAGCAGCCTAAGCCTCAACAGGGGGAATCAGCCCCAGCATTTT,CVSSLSLNRGNQPQHF
NA,NA,TRBJ2-2,TRBV4-3,TGCGCCAGCAGCCAAAGTACTCCTAACACCGGGGAGCTGTTTTTT,CASSQSTPNTGELFF
once,NA,TRBJ2-3,TRBV12-3/TRBV12-4,TGTGCCAGCAGGGAGACACGGAGGGGGGCCTTGTACGGTAGCACAGATACGCAGTATTTT,CASRETRRGALYGSTDTQYF
NA,NA,TRBJ2-5,TRBV3-1,TGTGCCAGCAGCCAAGAGTGGAGCATGCAAGAGACCCAGTACTTC,CASSQEWSMQETQYF
NA,NA,TRBJ2-1,TRBV5-1,TGCGCCAGCAGCTTGCTAACATCGGATGAGCAGTTCTTC,CASSLLTSDEQFF